This TCR beta chain was sequenced during a study of human T cells and chemical hapten exposure. Study summary: Upper-back patches of 0.01% DPC were read at 6 days.

Regarding time point: patch test 2, 6 weeks after DPC sensitization. Treatment described: therapeutic diphenylcyclopropenone sensitization with weekly scalp DPC. This clonotype was observed at least ten times. The antigen remains unidentified. Study conclusions and caveats: With DPC sensitization, TCRs exceeding 1 in 1000 frequency showed no change.

Unique molecular identifiers were linked by the library to individual cDNA molecules. TCRdb fed the RACE reads into MiXCR, producing one record per CDR3 protein. The table records some 100,000 distinct CDR3 sequences, roughly a tenth of them present only once. V was trimmed by 0 bases and J by 7 bases, leaving 9 bases between them. CDR3 length: 13 amino acids. This clonotype was obtained from a woman in her thirties or forties with alopecia areata. Some clones in this sample may be carry-over from other donors' samples. This specimen consisted of whole blood, obtained in connection with sensitization to the hapten diphenylcyclopropenone (DPC). The chain has TRBV12-3 or TRBV12-4 and TRBJ1-1; D unresolved. DNA of the CDR3: TGTGCCAGCAGTTTAGCGCGAGGCTATGAAGCTTTCTTT. Translation: CASSLARGYEAFF.